This T cell receptor (beta chain) was observed in a study of long-term antiretroviral therapy in people with HIV (dated by TCRdb to the early 2020s). For the wider study: The earliest samples were collected approximately a decade before the 2015 WHO recommendation for immediate ART, a period when ART was typically delayed until CD4 counts fell. A retrospective serial study tested whether ART initiation and durable HIV suppression were associated with changes in peripheral blood TRB repertoire composition and diversity. The cohort contributed fewer than 200 cryopreserved PBMC samples from around 33 adults with confirmed HIV infection, collected serially over a mean of roughly 6 years (range 1-12). Of the roughly 31 participants with HIV, approximately 11 were female. No cross-contamination during QIAcube processing was seen in test extractions of a monoclonal T-cell line run alongside about 33 polyclonal samples.

Concerning this clone: The antigen this receptor binds is unknown. The record has no base qualities; no much larger clone is one base away.

Participants were included only if at least one PBMC sample before ART initiation and at least two post-ART samples were available. Treatment was received in the United States of America by all participants with HIV. Before DNA extraction, cryopreserved samples of about 0.9-11 million PBMC were thawed and washed. At the time of the earliest PBMC sample, participants with HIV were aged between about 20 and 55 years. Each participant contributed PBMC samples from 1-4 timepoints before ART initiation and 2-8 timepoints after ART initiation, with a median of 7 samples. For every participant, serial HIV viral load, CD4+ T-cell count, ART history and demographic data were obtained. A Qiagen kit on a QIAcube was used to extract genomic DNA from unsorted PBMC, with samples processed in batches of 12. Paper-wide results and their limitations: Inferences about post-ART repertoire changes were limited because no data were available on ART adherence, viral resistance or therapy changes. Since PBMC availability was limited, sequencing covered only the TCR beta chain, with no alpha chain pairing. At every time point, the repertoire was dominated by expanded TRB clones first identified before ART initiation, although this dominance fluctuated and, in many PLHIV, declined after ART. The samples span the years 2004 to 2017, and the ART regimens used may be less effective than current regimens. CDR3 length ranges in HIV repertoires were narrower than in controls, and network structure suggested an antigen-experienced repertoire with only a slight naive shift after ART. Starting ART was linked to a significant rise in TRB diversity, yet even with long-term ART the diversity remained significantly lower than in transplant donor controls. Because cell numbers in pre-ART samples were limited, unsorted PBMC were profiled instead of sorted CD4+ and CD8+ T cells.

The CDR1 and CDR2 encoded by the germline V gene are MNHEY and SVGAGI. V lost 7 bases and J lost 7 bases; the stretch between them is 14 bases long. Including cysteine and phenylalanine, the CDR3 has 12 amino acids. The kept DNA is CDR3 alone, 36 bases in frame from the first base. The immunoSEQ hsTCRB v3.0 assay was used at survey level resolution to sequence the TRB variable region. TRB sequencing targeted a depth of 40,000-50,000 T-cell genomes per sample. TRB libraries were pooled and sequenced on an Illumina MiSeq using a v3 150-cycle kit. Processing in the source paper ran as follows. Analysis of repertoires was carried out in R inside a reproducible Nextflow workflow spanning QC, data transformation and analysis. LymphoSeq2, an R package for AIRR-Seq data exploration, was used to implement custom analyses. A few samples that yielded fewer than 5000 total TRB sequences were excluded, so that about 200 HIV repertoires were analyzed. Of the roughly 180 retained HIV repertoires, almost 60 were collected before and roughly 130 after ART initiation. Repertoires were downsampled to 5000 TRB nucleotide sequences, and summary statistics were averaged over 100 downsampling iterations. The analysis kept only TRB sequences whose CDR3 regions were at least seven amino acids long. Diversity was measured with a Shannon entropy-derived clonality score and the Gini coefficient. In the repertoire networks, any two of the top 5000 CDR3 amino acid sequences were connected whenever the two sequences differed by an edit distance of one. GLIPH2 predicted antigen specificity groups and MHC restriction for TRB CDR3 amino acid sequences. To flag known associations with CMV, EBV, HIV or tissue antigens, CDR3 amino acid sequences were compared against VDJdb and McPAS-TCR. Pre-ART, post-ART and control groups were compared with Wilcoxon signed-rank tests and Holm-Bonferroni correction. The immuneACCESS repertoire file appears here via TCRdb, limited to in-frame rearrangements. These files lack a portion of the clones; in checked studies, under half of the deficit traces to unresolved V genes, and the cause of the others is not known. V and J calls plus clone size are reproduced from that table; the DNA served to infer D and trimming. For this sample the table gives 6,500 to 8,500 clones, of which over 60% were detected only once. The top ten clones comprise around 17% of the sample.

The chain is assembled from TRBV6-5 and TRBJ2-7; the D gene is perhaps TRBD2, on 6 matching bases. The source material was unsorted PBMCs, sampled 0.9 years before starting antiretroviral therapy. The sequence derives from a man aged 35 to 55 with HIV. The bases read TGTGCCAGCACTTCCCCCGCGGGGGAGCAGTACTTC. This encodes CASTSPAGEQYF.